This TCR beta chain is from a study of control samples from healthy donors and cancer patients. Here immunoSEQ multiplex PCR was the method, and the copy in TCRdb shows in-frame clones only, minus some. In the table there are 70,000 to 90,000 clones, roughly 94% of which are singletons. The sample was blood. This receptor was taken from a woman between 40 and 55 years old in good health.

CDR3 amino acids: CASSQRMSAGELFF. The CDR3 nucleotides are TGTGCCAGCAGCCAACGGATGTCCGCCGGGGAGCTGTTTTTT. V usage is TRBV16 and J usage is TRBJ2-2; D gene unclear. Trimming left V 2 bases short and J 6 bases short, with 10 bases between. The CDR3 sequence is 14 residues long. Germline V gives CDR1 KGHSY, CDR2 FQNENV.